A single sample is the source of the 21 T cell receptor beta chains below, sequenced in a study of blood T cell repertoires in COVID-19. Produced via immunoSEQ multiplex PCR; TCRdb's table is partial and in-frame only. The sample shows around 480,000 clones, about nine tenths of them seen only once. The sequencing sample was made of peripheral blood. These receptors were obtained from a woman aged 50 to 65 with COVID-19, enrolled during active disease.

CDR3 in amino acids: CASSSDLRANYGYTF. CDR3 sequence (DNA): TGTGCCAGCAGCTCGGATCTCAGGGCTAACTATGGCTACACCTTC. V gene TRBV5-4 combines with J gene TRBJ1-2; the D gene is possibly TRBD1 (5 bases). Germline V CDR1 and CDR2: SGHNT, YYREEE (reference sequence). This CDR3 has 15 residues. Trimming left V 3 bases short and J 0 bases short, with 12 bases between.

This chain connects TRBV27 to TRBJ2-4; 9 nucleotides agree with TRBD2. In germline, CDR1 is MNHEY, CDR2 SMNVEV (reference sequence). V shed 2 bases and J 7 bases; nucleotides not matched to a gene: 15. CDR3 length: 18 residues. The DNA of the CDR3 is TGTGCCAGCAGTTTAGCGGGGGGGCTCAGTCCGGGCCCTAACATTCAGTACTTC. This encodes CASSLAGGLSPGPNIQYF.

This clone was detected only once. The CDR3: CASSLPSGTGGRDYGYTF. CDR3 sequence (DNA): TGCGCCAGCAGCTTGCCATCTGGGACAGGGGGCCGGGACTATGGCTACACCTTC. V is TRBV5-1 and J is TRBJ1-2, with 12 bases matching TRBD1. The CDR3 totals 18 residues. Germline trimming cut 1 base from V and 3 bases from J; bases unmatched to any gene: 10. Germline assignment: CDR1 SGHRS and CDR2 YFSETQ. The whole variable domain, remainder taken from reference TRBV5-1 and TRBJ1-2, is KAGVTQTPRYLIKTRGQQVTLSCSPISGHRSVSWYQQTPGQGLQFLFEYFSETQRNKGNFPGRFSGRQFSNSRSEMNVSTLELGDSALYLCASSLPSGTGGRDYGYTFGSGTRLTVV.

This clone appeared once. The chain carries TRBV12-3 or TRBV12-4 and TRBJ2-7; possibly TRBD2 for D (5 bases). The CDR3 spans 13 residues. Trimming took off 4 bases at V and 6 bases at J, with 13 bases between the two ends. The CDR3 region has the DNA TGTGCCAGCAGTTCCCTCGAGGCGGGCGAGCAGTACTTC. Translating gives CASSSLEAGEQYF.

The chain has TRBV30 and TRBJ2-7; maybe TRBD2 (6 bases). From germline, CDR1 is GTSNPN and CDR2 SVGIG (reference sequence). The CDR3 extends over 13 amino acids. V lost 7 bases and J lost 4, with 17 bases in between. Here the CDR3 DNA reads TGTGCCTCCTGGAGGGGTTTGGGGTACGAGCAGTACTTC. Protein sequence: CASWRGLGYEQYF.

The V and J genes are TRBV27 and TRBJ1-1; 8 nucleotides match TRBD1. Germline trimming cut 8 bases from V and 10 bases from J; bases unmatched to any gene: 12. This CDR3 spans 13 amino acids. The germline V gene encodes CDR1 MNHEY and CDR2 SMNVEV (reference sequence). The DNA for the CDR3 is TGTGCCAGCGGGACAGGTAGGGGGCGGGTAGCTTTCTTT. It is translated as CASGTGRGRVAFF.

This chain links TRBV28 with TRBJ2-7, with D possibly matching TRBD1 (7 bases). The ends were cut back, 6 bases at V and 2 bases at J, with 20 bases in the middle. CDR1 and CDR2 (germline): MDHEN, SYDVKM. The CDR3 totals 16 residues. The chain's CDR3 is CASSLGAGQLAYEQYF. As DNA, the CDR3 is TGTGCCAGCAGCCTGGGGGCGGGACAGCTGGCCTACGAGCAGTACTTC.

The count of this clone is one. CDR3 nucleotide sequence: TGTGCCAGCAGTGACGGGCAGGATCCCGCTTCCGTTGGAAACACCATATATTTT. The encoded protein is CASSDGQDPASVGNTIYF. The chain links TRBV6-4 to TRBJ1-3; no reliable D call. This CDR3 contains 18 residues. V dropped 2 bases and J dropped 3 bases, with 20 bases sitting between them. Germline V gene lookup returns CDR1 MRHNA and CDR2 SNTAGT.

This clone was seen more than once but under ten times. This chain connects TRBV6-5 to TRBJ2-1, with TRBD1 as a possible D gene (6 bases). V was trimmed by 6 bases and J by 0 bases, leaving 12 bases between them. Germline V gene lookup returns CDR1 MNHEY and CDR2 SVGAGI. This CDR3 contains 15 residues. This CDR3 reads CASRSDRSSYNEQFF. CDR3 sequence (DNA): TGTGCCAGCAGATCCGACAGGAGCTCCTACAATGAGCAGTTCTTC.

The rearrangement joins TRBV4-2 to TRBJ2-2; possible D gene TRBD2, 5 bases. Germline V gives CDR1 LGHNA, CDR2 YNFKEQ. This CDR3 is 15 amino acids long. The V and J ends lost 0 bases and 7 bases respectively, with 12 bases between them. In DNA form, the CDR3 reads TGTGCCAGCAGCCAAGATGGGAGAGGCGGCGGGGAGCTGTTTTTT. Its protein product is CASSQDGRGGGELFF.

This clone has only a few counts. J is TRBJ1-1 and V is TRBV11-2; 9 bases map to TRBD1. Germline V gene data show CDR1 as SGHAT and CDR2 as FQNNGV. The CDR3 has 15 residues. J gave up 4 bases and V 4 bases, and 7 bases lay outside the gene matches. The DNA of the CDR3 is TGTGCCAGCAGCTCCTCCGGGACAGGGATCACTGAAGCTTTCTTT. Protein sequence: CASSSSGTGITEAFF.

J is TRBJ2-1 and V is TRBV5-1; the match to TRBD1 covers 8 bases. Per the germline V gene, CDR1 is SGHRS and CDR2 is YFSETQ. The CDR3 has 16 residues. Trimming removed 4 bases from V and 7 bases from J; junction bases left unmatched: 13. CDR3 amino acids: CASSRRVGQGPNEQFF. The CDR3 DNA follows: TGCGCCAGCAGCCGGCGGGTCGGACAGGGTCCTAATGAGCAGTTCTTC.

The rearrangement joins TRBV13 to TRBJ1-1; possible D gene TRBD1, 6 bases. CDR1 PRHDT and CDR2 FYEKMQ come from the germline V gene (reference sequence). V shed 2 bases and J shed 1 base, with 20 bases lying between them. The CDR3 spans 18 residues. Here the CDR3 reads CASSLYGSPPRGNTEAFF. The CDR3 region has the DNA TGTGCCAGCAGCTTATACGGTTCACCACCCAGGGGGAACACTGAAGCTTTCTTT.

V gene TRBV10-3 combines with J gene TRBJ2-1, with 15 bases lining up with TRBD2. Trimming took 10 bases from V and 1 from J; bases not matched to a gene: 8. CDR1 ENHRY and CDR2 SYGVKD come from the germline V gene. The CDR3 is 17 residues long. CDR3 protein: CATTGTSGGKSYNEQFF. CDR3 bases: TGTGCCACCACCGGGACTAGCGGGGGGAAATCCTACAATGAGCAGTTCTTC.

J is TRBJ2-2 and V is TRBV7-2, with TRBD1 matching over 9 bases. CDR3 length: 16 residues. CDR1 and CDR2 from the germline V gene are SGHTA and FQGNSA. V shed 4 bases and J 8 bases; nucleotides not matched to a gene: 11. The CDR3 here is CASSSTGGAFGGELFF. The CDR3 DNA reads as TGTGCCAGCAGCTCCACAGGGGGCGCCTTCGGAGGGGAGCTGTTTTTT.

The J gene is TRBJ1-4, the V gene TRBV6-5, with D perhaps TRBD1 (6 bases). The CDR3 contains 13 residues. The germline V gene encodes CDR1 MNHEY and CDR2 SVGAGI. Trimming removed 6 bases from V and 8 bases from J, with 13 bases in between. The chain's CDR3 is CASRRPQGEKLFF. The CDR3 DNA reads as TGTGCCAGCAGGCGTCCTCAGGGGGAAAAACTGTTTTTT.

V and J are TRBV5-1 and TRBJ2-7, with D maybe TRBD1 (6 bases). Germline CDR1 reads SGHRS; CDR2 reads YFSETQ. The CDR3 covers 12 residues. The germline V and J ends were trimmed by 5 bases and 4 bases, with 10 bases remaining between them. Here the CDR3 DNA reads TGCGCCAGCAGAAGTACAGGGTACGAGCAGTACTTC. Its protein is CASRSTGYEQYF.

The V gene is TRBV10-2, the J gene TRBJ2-2; D might be TRBD2 (5 bases). V was shortened by 9 bases and J by 7 bases, with 9 bases between the two germline ends. The CDR3 is 11 amino acids. Germline values: CDR1 WSHSY, CDR2 SAAADI. CDR3 loop: CASFGVGELFF. DNA for the CDR3: TGCGCCAGTTTCGGGGTCGGGGAGCTGTTTTTT.

The rearrangement uses TRBV27 and TRBJ1-1, with D perhaps TRBD1 (6 bases). The CDR3 extends over 14 amino acids. Germline-derived CDR1 and CDR2 are MNHEY and SMNVEV (reference sequence). Trimming took off 6 bases at V and 1 base at J, with 12 bases between the two ends. CDR3 loop: CASRRQVTNTEAFF. The CDR3 nucleotides are TGTGCCAGCAGACGACAGGTTACGAACACTGAAGCTTTCTTT.

The rearrangement uses TRBV6-5 and TRBJ2-3; no firm D call. Trimming pared 0 bases from V and 11 bases from J, leaving 12 bases between. This CDR3 is 13 amino acids long. Germline V gene lookup returns CDR1 MNHEY and CDR2 SVGAGI. CDR3 residues: CASSYSIVQQQYF. The CDR3 DNA sequence: TGTGCCAGCAGTTACTCGATTGTACAACAGCAGTATTTT.

This rearrangement joins TRBV5-1 to TRBJ2-5; 11 bases are shared with TRBD2. Germline CDR1 reads SGHRS; CDR2 reads YFSETQ. The CDR3 is 15 amino acids. After removal of 6 bases from V and 1 base from J, the junction contained 5 bases not matched to a gene. This chain's CDR3 is CASKILAGAQETQYF. In nucleotides, the CDR3 is TGCGCCAGCAAAATACTAGCGGGGGCCCAAGAGACCCAGTACTTC.